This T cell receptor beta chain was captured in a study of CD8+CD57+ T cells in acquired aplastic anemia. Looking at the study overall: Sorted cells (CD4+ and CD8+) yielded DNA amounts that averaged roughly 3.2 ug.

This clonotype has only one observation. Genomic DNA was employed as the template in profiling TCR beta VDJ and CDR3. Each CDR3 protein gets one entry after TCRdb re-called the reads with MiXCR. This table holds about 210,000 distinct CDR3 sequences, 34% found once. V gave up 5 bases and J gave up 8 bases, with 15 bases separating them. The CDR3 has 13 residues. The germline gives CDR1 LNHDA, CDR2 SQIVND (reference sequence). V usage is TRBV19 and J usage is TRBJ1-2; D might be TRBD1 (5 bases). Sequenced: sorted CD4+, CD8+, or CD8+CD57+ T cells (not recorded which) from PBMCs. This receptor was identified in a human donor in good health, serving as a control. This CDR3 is CASSLSLRDGYTF. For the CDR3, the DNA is TGTGCCAGTAGTCTAAGTCTCCGGGACGGCTACACCTTC.